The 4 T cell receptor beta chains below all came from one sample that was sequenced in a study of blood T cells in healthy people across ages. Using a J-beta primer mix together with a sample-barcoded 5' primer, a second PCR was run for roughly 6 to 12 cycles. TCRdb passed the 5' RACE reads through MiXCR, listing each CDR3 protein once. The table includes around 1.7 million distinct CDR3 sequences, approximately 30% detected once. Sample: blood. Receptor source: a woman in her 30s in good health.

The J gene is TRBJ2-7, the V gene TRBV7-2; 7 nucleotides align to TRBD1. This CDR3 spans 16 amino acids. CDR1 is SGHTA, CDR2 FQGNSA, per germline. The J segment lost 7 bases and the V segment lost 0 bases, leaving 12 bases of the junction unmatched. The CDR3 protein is CASSLAGQRVNLEQYF. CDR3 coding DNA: TGTGCCAGCAGCTTAGCGGGACAGAGAGTCAATTTAGAGCAGTACTTC.

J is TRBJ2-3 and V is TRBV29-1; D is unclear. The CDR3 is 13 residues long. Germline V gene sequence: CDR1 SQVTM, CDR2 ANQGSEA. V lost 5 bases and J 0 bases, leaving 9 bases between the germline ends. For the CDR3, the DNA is TGCAGCGTTTGCCCTACTAGCACAGATACGCAGTATTTT. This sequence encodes CSVCPTSTDTQYF.

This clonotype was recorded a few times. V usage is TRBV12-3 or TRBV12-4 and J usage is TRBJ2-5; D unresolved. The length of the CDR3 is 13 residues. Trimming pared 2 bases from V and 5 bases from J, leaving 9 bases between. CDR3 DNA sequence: TGTGCCAGCAGTTTACTGGAGCTGGAGACCCAGTACTTC. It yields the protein CASSLLELETQYF.

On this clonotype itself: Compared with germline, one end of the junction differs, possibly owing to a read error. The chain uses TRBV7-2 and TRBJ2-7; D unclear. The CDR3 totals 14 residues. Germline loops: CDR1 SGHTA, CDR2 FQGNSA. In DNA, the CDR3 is TGCGCCAGCAGCTTAATCGTAGCATGTGGCGAGCAGTACTTC. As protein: CASSLIVACGEQYF.